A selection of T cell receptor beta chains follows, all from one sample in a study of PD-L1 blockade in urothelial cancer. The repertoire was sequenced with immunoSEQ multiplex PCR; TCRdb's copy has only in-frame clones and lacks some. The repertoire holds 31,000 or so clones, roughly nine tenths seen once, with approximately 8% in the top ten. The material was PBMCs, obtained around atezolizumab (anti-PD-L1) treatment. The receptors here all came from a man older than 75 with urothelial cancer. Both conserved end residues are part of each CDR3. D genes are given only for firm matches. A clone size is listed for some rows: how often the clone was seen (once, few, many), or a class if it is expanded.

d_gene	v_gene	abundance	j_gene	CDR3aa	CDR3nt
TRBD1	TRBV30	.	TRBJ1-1	CAWDRGLNTEAFF	TGTGCCTGGGACAGGGGGCTGAACACTGAAGCTTTCTTT
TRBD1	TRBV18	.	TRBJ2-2	CASSPRQTGGTGELFF	TGTGCCAGCTCACCACGCCAGACAGGGGGAACCGGGGAGCTGTTTTTT
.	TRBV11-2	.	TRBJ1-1	CASSADRANTEAFF	TGTGCCAGCAGCGCGGACAGAGCGAACACTGAAGCTTTCTTT
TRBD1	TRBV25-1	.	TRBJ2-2	CASSSGTGTLRPGELFF	TGTGCCAGCAGTTCCGGGACAGGGACTCTTAGACCCGGGGAGCTGTTTTTT
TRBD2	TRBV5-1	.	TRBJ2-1	CASSLGLAGDNEQFF	TGCGCCAGCAGCTTGGGACTAGCGGGTGACAATGAGCAGTTCTTC
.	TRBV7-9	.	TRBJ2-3	CASSLQGPSTDTQYF	TGTGCCAGCAGCTTACAGGGGCCTTCCACAGATACGCAGTATTTT
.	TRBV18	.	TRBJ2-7	CASSPPIGQGTYEQYF	TGTGCCAGCTCACCACCCATCGGGCAGGGGACCTACGAGCAGTACTTC
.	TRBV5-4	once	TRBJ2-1	CASRLGWGTYNEQFF	TGTGCCAGTAGACTAGGGTGGGGCACTTACAATGAGCAGTTCTTC
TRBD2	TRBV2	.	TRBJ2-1	CASSEGTSAQFF	TGTGCCAGCAGTGAAGGGACTAGCGCTCAGTTCTTC
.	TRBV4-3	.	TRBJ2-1	CASSQDGSSYNEQFF	TGCGCCAGCAGCCAAGACGGGAGCTCCTACAATGAGCAGTTCTTC